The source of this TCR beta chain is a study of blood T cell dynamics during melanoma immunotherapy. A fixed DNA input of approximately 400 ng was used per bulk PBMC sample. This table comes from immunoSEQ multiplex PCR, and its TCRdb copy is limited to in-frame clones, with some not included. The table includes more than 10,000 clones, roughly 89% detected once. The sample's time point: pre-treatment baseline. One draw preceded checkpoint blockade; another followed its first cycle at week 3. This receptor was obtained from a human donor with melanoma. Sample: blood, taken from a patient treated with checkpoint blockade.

CDR3 DNA: TGTGCCAGCAGTTTAAAGGGCGGCTACGAGCAGTACTTC. It specifies CASSLKGGYEQYF. The V gene is TRBV27, the J gene TRBJ2-7; D gene uncertain. Germline assignment: CDR1 MNHEY and CDR2 SMNVEV (reference sequence). Trimming left V 2 bases short and J 3 bases short, with 8 bases between. The CDR3 is 13 residues long.